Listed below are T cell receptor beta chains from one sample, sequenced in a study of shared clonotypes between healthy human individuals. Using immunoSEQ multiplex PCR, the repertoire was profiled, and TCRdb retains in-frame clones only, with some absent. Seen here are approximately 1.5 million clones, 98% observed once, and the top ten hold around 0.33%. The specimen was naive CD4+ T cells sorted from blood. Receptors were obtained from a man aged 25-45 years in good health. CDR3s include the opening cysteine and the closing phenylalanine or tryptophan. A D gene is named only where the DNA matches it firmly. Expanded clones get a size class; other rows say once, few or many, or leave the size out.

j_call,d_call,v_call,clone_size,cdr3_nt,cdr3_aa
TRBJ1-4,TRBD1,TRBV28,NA,TGTGCCAGCAGTTTGTTGGCCGGGACAGGGAGTGAAAAACTGTTTTTT,CASSLLAGTGSEKLFF
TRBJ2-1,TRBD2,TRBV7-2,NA,TGTGCCAGCAGCTTAGTCGGGACTAGCGGTCGCAATGAGCAGTTCTTC,CASSLVGTSGRNEQFF
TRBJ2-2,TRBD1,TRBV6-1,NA,TGTGCCAGCAGCAGGGACAGGGCATCCACCGGGGAGCTGTTTTTT,CASSRDRASTGELFF
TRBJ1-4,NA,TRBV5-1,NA,TGCGCCAGCAGCTTGGTACCAGGGATTACTGAAAAACTGTTTTTT,CASSLVPGITEKLFF
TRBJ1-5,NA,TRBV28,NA,TGTGCCAGCAGTCGGGACGCCAGCAATCAGCCCCAGCATTTT,CASSRDASNQPQHF
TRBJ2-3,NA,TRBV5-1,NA,TGCGCCAGCAGCTCAATCGGCGGTAGCGTAGGCACAGATACGCAGTATTTT,CASSSIGGSVGTDTQYF
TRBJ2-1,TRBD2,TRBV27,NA,TGTGCCAGCAGTCCTAACGGGGGGAAGGAGCAGTTCTTC,CASSPNGGKEQFF
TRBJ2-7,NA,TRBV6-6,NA,TGTGCCAGCAGTTACCGAACTACAGGGTCCTACGAGCAGTACTTC,CASSYRTTGSYEQYF
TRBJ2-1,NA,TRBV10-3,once,TGTGCCATCAGAGCTAGCGAGAACAATGAGCAGTTCTTC,CAIRASENNEQFF
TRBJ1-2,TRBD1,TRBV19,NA,TGTGCCACCTCACCCACAGGGGGCCTTCGGACGTCGAATGGCTACACCTTC,CATSPTGGLRTSNGYTF
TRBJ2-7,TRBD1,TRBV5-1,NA,TGCGCCAGCAGCTTGGACGGGACAGGGTTCTACGAGCAGTACTTC,CASSLDGTGFYEQYF
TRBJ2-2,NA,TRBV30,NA,TGTGCCTGGAGTATCTCGAACACCGGGGAGCTGTTTTTT,CAWSISNTGELFF
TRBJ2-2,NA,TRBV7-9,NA,TGTGCCAGCAGCTTATTAGGAGGGAGTCGGACCGGGGAGCTGTTTTTT,CASSLLGGSRTGELFF
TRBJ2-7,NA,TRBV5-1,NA,TGCGCCAGCAGCTTGATGGGCGGGCAATCCTACGAGCAGTACTTC,CASSLMGGQSYEQYF
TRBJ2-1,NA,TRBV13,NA,TGTGCCAGCAGCTTAGCAGGGCGGGCAGGTCGCGATGAGCAGTTCTTC,CASSLAGRAGRDEQFF
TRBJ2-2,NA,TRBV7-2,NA,TGTGCCAGCAGCCAGACTACTAGCTCCGGGGAGCTGTTTTTT,CASSQTTSSGELFF
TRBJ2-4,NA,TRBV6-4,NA,TGTGCCAGCAGTGAAGGGGTCCAGGGTACAGGCAAAAACATTCAGTACTTC,CASSEGVQGTGKNIQYF
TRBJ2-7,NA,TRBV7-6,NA,TGTGCCAGCAGCTTATCGAATACCTACGAGCAGTACTTC,CASSLSNTYEQYF
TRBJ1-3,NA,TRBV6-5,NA,TGTGCCAGCACCGGGACACCAATCTCTGGAAACACCATATATTTT,CASTGTPISGNTIYF
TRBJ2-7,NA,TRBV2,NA,TGTGCCAGCAGAAAGGTTCCGACCGGCTACGAGCAGTACTTC,CASRKVPTGYEQYF
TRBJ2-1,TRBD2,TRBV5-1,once,TGCGCCAGCAGCATACGACTAGCGGGAGCCTATGAGCAGTTCTTC,CASSIRLAGAYEQFF
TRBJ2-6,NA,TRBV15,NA,TGTGCCACCAGCAGAGATGCGTTCCCTGGGGCCAACGTCCTGACTTTC,CATSRDAFPGANVLTF
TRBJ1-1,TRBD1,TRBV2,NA,TGTGCCAGCAGTGACCCCCGACAGGGGCGGGAGGCTTTCTTT,CASSDPRQGREAFF
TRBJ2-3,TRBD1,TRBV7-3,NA,TGTGCCAGCAGCTTATTCCCCCAGGGGGCACAAGATACGCAGTATTTT,CASSLFPQGAQDTQYF
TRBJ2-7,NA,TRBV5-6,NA,TGTGCCAGCAGCTTGGAAAGGGTCTACGAGCAGTACTTC,CASSLERVYEQYF
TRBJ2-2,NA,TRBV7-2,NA,TGTGCCAGCAGCACCCATCTCAAGACCGGGGAGCTGTTTTTT,CASSTHLKTGELFF
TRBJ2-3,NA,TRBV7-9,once,TGTGCCAGCAGCTTAAGTAGCGGAGCTCGCACAGATACGCAGTATTTT,CASSLSSGARTDTQYF
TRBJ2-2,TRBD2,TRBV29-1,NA,TGCAGCGGCCGGGACGCGGGAGGGCCTACCGGGGAGCTGTTTTTT,CSGRDAGGPTGELFF
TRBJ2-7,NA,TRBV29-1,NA,TGCAGCGCGGTAGTCTACGAGCAGTACTTC,CSAVVYEQYF
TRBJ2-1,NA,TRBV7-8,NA,TGTGCCAGCAGCTTAGAACCTGGAGCATTAAACAATGAGCAGTTCTTC,CASSLEPGALNNEQFF
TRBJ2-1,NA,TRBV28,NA,TGTGCCAGCAGTGCCTCCCGTGTGGGGTCGGGTGAGCAGTTCTTC,CASSASRVGSGEQFF
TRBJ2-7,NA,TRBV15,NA,TGTGCCACCAGCAGGGACTCAATCTACGAGCAGTACTTC,CATSRDSIYEQYF
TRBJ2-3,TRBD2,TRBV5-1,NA,TGCGCCAGCAGCTTGGGACCTAGCGGGAGGCCGCCAGATACGCAGTATTTT,CASSLGPSGRPPDTQYF
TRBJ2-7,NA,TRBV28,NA,TGTGCCAGCAGTTTCATGCTGGGGGCGCGGGATTCGTACTTC,CASSFMLGARDSYF
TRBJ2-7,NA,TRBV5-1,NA,TGCGCCAGCAGCTTGGGTGCAGGGGATTCCTACGAGCAGTACTTC,CASSLGAGDSYEQYF
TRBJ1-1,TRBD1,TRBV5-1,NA,TGCGCCAGCAGCTCAGATATACAGGGGTTGTACACTGAAGCTTTCTTT,CASSSDIQGLYTEAFF
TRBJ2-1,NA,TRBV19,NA,TGTGCCAGTAGTATATCGCGACTTCCCTACAATGAGCAGTTCTTC,CASSISRLPYNEQFF
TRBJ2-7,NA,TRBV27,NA,TGTGCCAGCAGTTTAAAAAAAAGGGGTTCCTACGAGCAGTACTTC,CASSLKKRGSYEQYF
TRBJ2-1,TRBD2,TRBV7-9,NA,TGTGCCAGCAGCTTAGGTACCCTAGCGGGGCTCTACAATGAGCAGTTCTTC,CASSLGTLAGLYNEQFF
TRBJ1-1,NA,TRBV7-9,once,TGTGCCAGCAGCTTGGCTCGAGGGAACACTGAAGCTTTCTTT,CASSLARGNTEAFF
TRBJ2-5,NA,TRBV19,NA,TGTGCCAGTAGTATTCATGTGGGGGGGCGAGCCTCCCAAGAGACCCAGTACTTC,CASSIHVGGRASQETQYF
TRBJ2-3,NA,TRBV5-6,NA,TGTGCCAGCAGCCCCCGAGGGAGAGATACAGATACGCAGTATTTT,CASSPRGRDTDTQYF
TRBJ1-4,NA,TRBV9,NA,TGTGCCAGCAGCGTAGGGGATTGGGGTTCTGAAAATGAAAAACTGTTTTTT,CASSVGDWGSENEKLFF
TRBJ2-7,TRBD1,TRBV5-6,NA,TGTGCCAGCAGCCCGGACAGGGGGGGCCCCTACGAGCAGTACTTC,CASSPDRGGPYEQYF
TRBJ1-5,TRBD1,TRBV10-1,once,TGCGCCAGCAGCCGGACAGGAAATCAGCCCCAGCATTTT,CASSRTGNQPQHF
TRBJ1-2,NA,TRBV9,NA,TGTGCCAGCAGCGTAGCTCCGGGGGAGGGCTATGGCTACACCTTC,CASSVAPGEGYGYTF